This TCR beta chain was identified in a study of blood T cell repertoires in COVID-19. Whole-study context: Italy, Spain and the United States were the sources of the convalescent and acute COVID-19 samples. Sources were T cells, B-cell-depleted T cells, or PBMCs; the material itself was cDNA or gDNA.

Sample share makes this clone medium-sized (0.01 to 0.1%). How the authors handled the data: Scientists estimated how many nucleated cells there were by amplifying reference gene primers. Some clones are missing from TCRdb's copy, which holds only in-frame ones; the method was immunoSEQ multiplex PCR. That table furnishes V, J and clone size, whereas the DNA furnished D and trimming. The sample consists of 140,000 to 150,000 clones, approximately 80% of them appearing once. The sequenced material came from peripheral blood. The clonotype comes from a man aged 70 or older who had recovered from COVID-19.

The DNA of the CDR3 is TGTGCCAGCAGCTTAGGGGGAACGAGGAACGAGCAGTACTTC. Protein sequence: CASSLGGTRNEQYF. This chain joins TRBV5-4 and TRBJ2-7, with a weak D call TRBD1 (6 bases). This CDR3 has 14 amino acids. CDR1 is SGHNT and CDR2 is YYREEE in the germline V gene (reference sequence). Trimming took off 2 bases at V and 5 bases at J, with 14 bases between the two ends.